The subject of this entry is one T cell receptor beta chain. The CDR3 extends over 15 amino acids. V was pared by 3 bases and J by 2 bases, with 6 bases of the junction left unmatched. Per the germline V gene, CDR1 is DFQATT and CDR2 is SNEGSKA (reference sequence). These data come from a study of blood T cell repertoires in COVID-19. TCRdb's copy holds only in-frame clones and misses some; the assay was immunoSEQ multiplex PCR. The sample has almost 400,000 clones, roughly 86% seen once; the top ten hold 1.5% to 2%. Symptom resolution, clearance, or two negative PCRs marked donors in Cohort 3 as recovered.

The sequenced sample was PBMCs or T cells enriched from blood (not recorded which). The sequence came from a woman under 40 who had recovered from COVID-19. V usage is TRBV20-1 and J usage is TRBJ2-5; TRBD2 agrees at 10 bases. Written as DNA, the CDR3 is TGCAGTGCTAGTGTGCTAGCGGGAGATCAAGAGACCCAGTACTTC. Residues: CSASVLAGDQETQYF.